This T cell receptor beta chain was profiled in a study of identifying expanded T cells in peripheral blood. Details on this clone: What it binds is not known.

Assay used: immunoSEQ multiplex PCR; TCRdb lists only in-frame clones, some missing. The sample has around 120,000 clones, 75% to 90% seen once. No infections or other immune events were documented during collection. Study-wide results and caveats: Across healthy donors, higher total template counts meant significantly greater roughly 2-week count variance.

CDR1 is MNHNY and CDR2 is SVGAGI in the germline V gene (reference sequence). The CDR3 spans 11 residues. V shed 4 bases and J shed 9 bases, with 9 bases lying between them. The chain is built from TRBV6-6 and TRBJ1-2; a possible D gene is TRBD1 (6 bases). This clonotype was obtained from a person aged 18 to 70 in good health. The sample was blood. This chain's CDR3 is CASSLGGSYTF. Written as DNA, the CDR3 is TGTGCCAGCAGTTTAGGGGGGAGCTACACCTTC.